What follows are 9 T cell receptor beta chains derived from one specimen sequenced in a study of T cell clones after liver transplantation. Sequencing used immunoSEQ multiplex PCR; TCRdb keeps in-frame clones, though not all of them. Of about 12,000 clones in the sample, roughly 74% were seen once. The input for sequencing was CD8+ T cells from blood, taken at the 22-month timepoint. The receptors here all came from a human patient who received a liver transplant. Some T cells may have originated in the graft donor.

The chain combines TRBV10-3 with TRBJ1-2, with TRBD1 identical over 8 bases. Looked up from germline, CDR1 is ENHRY and CDR2 is SYGVKD. Trimming removed 10 bases from V and 5 bases from J; junction bases left unmatched: 12. This CDR3 is built from 14 residues. Here the CDR3 DNA reads TGTGCCACCGGGACAGGAACATCGAATTATGGCTACACCTTC. Residues: CATGTGTSNYGYTF.

The chain links TRBV9 to TRBJ2-3; 10 nucleotides match TRBD2. V was pared by 3 bases and J by 2 bases, with 3 bases of the junction left unmatched. This CDR3 is 15 amino acids long. Germline loops: CDR1 SGDLS, CDR2 YYNGEE. The CDR3 here is CASSGGLAVTDTQYF. In nucleotides, the CDR3 is TGTGCCAGCAGCGGAGGACTAGCGGTCACAGATACGCAGTATTTT.

CDR3 sequence reads: CASRAQGGEEAFF. The CDR3 DNA is TGTGCCAGCAGGGCTCAGGGGGGAGAAGAAGCTTTCTTT. The chain joins TRBV28 to TRBJ1-1; the match to TRBD1 covers 7 bases. Germline lookup yields CDR1 MDHEN and CDR2 SYDVKM. There are 13 residues in the CDR3. With V trimmed by 6 bases and J by 8 bases, 9 bases remained unmatched.

The chain combines TRBV5-4 with TRBJ2-7, with D possibly being TRBD2 (7 bases). The CDR3 length is 14 residues. V lost 1 base and J 2 bases, leaving 10 bases between the germline ends. CDR1 is SGHNT and CDR2 is YYREEE in the germline V gene (reference sequence). DNA for the CDR3: TGTGCCAGCAGCTTGCGGGGGGCCGCCTACGAGCAGTACTTC. Encoded protein: CASSLRGAAYEQYF.

The chain uses TRBV19 and TRBJ2-1, with 10 bases identical to TRBD2. V was clipped by 5 bases and J by 7 bases; unmatched bases: 14. Germline values: CDR1 LNHDA, CDR2 SQIVND (reference sequence). The CDR3 has 17 residues. This CDR3 reads CASSPQALAGVFNEQFF. CDR3 sequence (DNA): TGTGCCAGTAGTCCTCAAGCGCTAGCGGGAGTATTTAATGAGCAGTTCTTC.

The chain couples TRBV7-2 to TRBJ2-1; 8 positions match TRBD1. The CDR3 is made up of 13 amino acids. With 6 bases clipped from V and 9 bases from J, the junction kept 7 bases outside the gene matches. Per the germline V gene, CDR1 is SGHTA and CDR2 is FQGNSA. The CDR3 region is CASRGQGASEQFF. The CDR3 DNA is TGTGCCAGCAGGGGGCAGGGGGCGAGTGAGCAGTTCTTC.

The chain recombines TRBV7-3 with TRBJ2-3; D unclear. Trimming shortened V by 1 base and J by 5 bases, and 13 bases separated the two germline ends. Germline loops: CDR1 SGHTA, CDR2 FQGTGA. The CDR3 is 15 amino acids. CDR3 coding DNA: TGTGCCAGCAGCTTAATAGGTGCTCTGAGAGATACGCAGTATTTT. Residues: CASSLIGALRDTQYF.

CDR3 nucleotide sequence: TGTGCCAGCAGTTACCACGGGACAGGGGCCTACGAGCAGTACTTC. Translating it yields CASSYHGTGAYEQYF. The V and J genes are TRBV6-5 and TRBJ2-7; 10 positions match TRBD1. The CDR3 is 15 residues long. After removal of 2 bases from V and 2 bases from J, the junction contained 3 bases not matched to a gene. The germline V gene encodes CDR1 MNHEY and CDR2 SVGAGI.

The genes are TRBV11-2 and TRBJ2-5; D gene ambiguous. Per the germline V gene, CDR1 is SGHAT and CDR2 is FQNNGV. V was clipped by 1 base and J by 2 bases, with 14 bases between them. The CDR3 runs to 16 residues. DNA for the CDR3: TGTGCCAGCAGCTTAGTTGTGGGCTCAACGCAAGAGACCCAGTACTTC. Translated, it gives CASSLVVGSTQETQYF. Looking up the rest from reference TRBV11-2 and TRBJ2-5 gives the full variable domain: EAGVAQSPRYKIIEKRQSVAFWCNPISGHATLYWYQQILGQGPKLLIQFQNNGVVDDSQLPKDRFSAERLKGVDSTLKIQPAKLEDSAVYLCASSLVVGSTQETQYFGPGTRLLVL.